The 32 T cell receptor beta chains reported below all come from one sample, sequenced in a study of T cell responses to AZD1222 COVID-19 vaccine. TCRdb keeps only in-frame clones here, not all; method: immunoSEQ multiplex PCR. In the table there are 250,000 to 300,000 clones, around 93% of which are singletons. The sequenced sample was peripheral blood, obtained 28 days after the second AZD1222 dose. Source of these receptors: an adult who received the AZD1222 COVID-19 vaccine.

This sequence joins TRBV28 and TRBJ1-2, with a possible D match to TRBD1 (6 bases). Per the germline V gene, CDR1 is MDHEN and CDR2 is SYDVKM. This CDR3 spans 14 amino acids. The ends were cut back, 6 bases at V and 5 bases at J, with 16 bases in the middle. The CDR3 spells CASSPRQAGYGYTF. The DNA of the CDR3 is TGTGCCAGCAGCCCGAGACAGGCGGGTTATGGCTACACCTTC.

This clone came up once. The gene calls are TRBV5-1 and TRBJ2-7; 7 bases are shared with TRBD1. Germline V gives CDR1 SGHRS, CDR2 YFSETQ. J was trimmed by 2 bases and V by 4 bases; bases with no gene match: 6. The CDR3 length is 14 residues. CDR3 region: CASSTGQATYEQYF. The CDR3 coding sequence is TGCGCCAGCAGCACTGGACAGGCGACCTACGAGCAGTACTTC.

The V gene is TRBV3-1 (or the pseudogene TRBV3-2), the J gene TRBJ2-1; D unclear. CDR1 is LGHDT and CDR2 is YNNKEL in the germline V gene (reference sequence). V gave up 1 base and J gave up 2 bases, with 12 bases separating them. The CDR3 has 16 amino acids. CDR3 in amino acids: CASSQGLTRTYNEQFF. The CDR3 DNA is TGTGCCAGCAGCCAAGGGTTGACGCGGACCTACAATGAGCAGTTCTTC.

This sequence joins TRBV29-1 and TRBJ1-3; tentatively, D is TRBD1 (5 bases). CDR3 size: 14 residues. CDR1 and CDR2 (germline): SQVTM, ANQGSEA. V lost 0 bases and J lost 4, with 10 bases in between. DNA of the CDR3: TGCAGCGTTGAAGAGGGGGTCGAAGGAAACACCATATATTTT. Its translation: CSVEEGVEGNTIYF.

This chain uses TRBV18 with TRBJ2-1; TRBD1 or TRBD2 may be the D gene (6 bases each). The germline CDR1 and CDR2 sequences are KGHSH and LQKENI. CDR3 length equals 12 residues. V lost 3 bases, J lost 10 bases, and 10 bases lay in between. CDR3 sequence (DNA): TGTGCCAGCTCACCGAGGGGGAGGGAGCAGTTCTTC. Translated, it gives CASSPRGREQFF.

The chain is built from TRBV19 and TRBJ1-5; a weak D match, TRBD1 (6 bases). The ends were cut back, 7 bases at V and 2 bases at J, with 15 bases in the middle. Germline CDR1 and CDR2: LNHDA and SQIVND (reference sequence). CDR3 length: 15 amino acids. Here the CDR3 reads CASTPGGAGNQPQHF. CDR3 bases: TGTGCCAGTACCCCGGGGGGGGCGGGCAATCAGCCCCAGCATTTT.

The V call is TRBV4-2, the J call TRBJ2-7; the match to TRBD2 covers 7 bases. CDR3 length: 13 residues. The V gene end was trimmed by 3 bases and the J gene end by 2 bases; junction bases not matched to a gene: 1. Germline V CDR1 and CDR2: LGHNA, YNFKEQ. In nucleotides, the CDR3 is TGTGCCAGCAGCCACGGACTAGCCTACGAGCAGTACTTC. Translated: CASSHGLAYEQYF.

This chain joins TRBV7-2 and TRBJ1-2; the match to TRBD1 covers 9 bases. The germline V gene encodes CDR1 SGHTA and CDR2 FQGNSA. This CDR3 is 15 amino acids long. V gave up 2 bases and J gave up 8 bases; unmatched junction bases: 9. The CDR3 loop is CASSLPPGQGGGYTF. CDR3 coding DNA: TGTGCCAGCAGCTTACCCCCGGGACAGGGAGGAGGCTACACCTTC. Drawing the rest from reference TRBV7-2 and TRBJ1-2, the complete variable domain is GAGVSQSPSNKVTEKGKDVELRCDPISGHTALYWYRQSLGQGLEFLIYFQGNSAPDKSGLPSDRFSAERTGGSVSTLTIQRTQQEDSAVYLCASSLPPGQGGGYTFGSGTRLTVV.

This chain uses TRBV5-4 with TRBJ1-2; D is ambiguous. Germline CDR1 SGHNT, CDR2 YYREEE (reference sequence). The CDR3 is 14 residues long. The V end was cut by 5 bases, the J end by 1 base, with 12 bases between. CDR3 protein: CASRLWLFNYGYTF. CDR3 sequence (DNA): TGTGCCAGCAGGTTGTGGCTGTTTAACTATGGCTACACCTTC.

The rearrangement links TRBV14 to TRBJ2-2, with D tentatively TRBD1 or TRBD2 (5 bases each). Germline values: CDR1 SGHDN, CDR2 FVKESK. This CDR3 region has 15 residues. V was cut by 1 base and J by 5 bases, with 11 bases left in between. The CDR3 coding sequence is TGTGCCAGCAGCCAAGGGGGCCGGAGGACCGGGGAGCTGTTTTTT. Translation: CASSQGGRRTGELFF.

The chain has TRBV28 and TRBJ1-1; D possibly corresponds to TRBD1 (5 bases). Germline CDR1 reads MDHEN; CDR2 reads SYDVKM. V lost 9 bases, J lost 12 bases, and 23 bases lay in between. This CDR3 is built from 13 residues. The CDR3 here is CASRFPGYSGTFF. CDR3 bases: TGTGCCAGTAGATTCCCAGGGTACTCGGGTACTTTCTTT.

V and J are TRBV2 and TRBJ1-6; TRBD1 might be the D (6 bases). Trimming removed 6 bases at V and 12 bases at J, with 15 bases between. Germline CDR1 is SNHLY and CDR2 is FYNNEI. The CDR3 covers 13 residues. CDR3 DNA sequence: TGTGCCAGCAGAGTGGACAGTAGGGGACCCCTCCACTTT. This translates into CASRVDSRGPLHF.

The chain is built from TRBV2 and TRBJ1-1, with 7 bases identical to TRBD1. The CDR3 extends over 15 amino acids. CDR1 SNHLY and CDR2 FYNNEI come from the germline V gene. The V gene end was trimmed by 0 bases and the J gene end by 12 bases; junction bases not matched to a gene: 13. The CDR3 nucleotides read TGTGCCAGCAGTGAAGCGTCCAGGGGGTCCACTAGGACTTTCTTT. This sequence encodes CASSEASRGSTRTFF.

This clone was counted a single time. The chain joins TRBV12-3 or TRBV12-4 to TRBJ1-6, with D tentatively TRBD1 (6 bases). CDR3 length equals 13 residues. The V and J ends lost 6 bases and 14 bases respectively, with 17 bases between them. CDR3: CASRTVGGATLHF. The DNA for the CDR3 is TGTGCCAGCAGGACCGTGGGGGGGGCCACCCTCCACTTT.

This clone appeared a single time. This sequence joins TRBV3-1 (or the pseudogene TRBV3-2) and TRBJ2-2; 8 positions match TRBD2. The CDR3 covers 16 residues. Germline lookup yields CDR1 LGHDT and CDR2 YNNKEL (reference sequence). Trimming took 0 bases from V and 6 from J; bases not matched to a gene: 6. As DNA, the CDR3 is TGTGCCAGCAGCCAAGAGGGACTAGTTGACGCCGGGGAGCTGTTTTTT. Encoded protein: CASSQEGLVDAGELFF.

This clone was counted a single time. The chain uses TRBV28 and TRBJ2-7; 8 bases align to TRBD2. CDR3 length equals 13 residues. V lost 8 bases and J lost 3; bases outside the gene matches: 6. Germline CDR1 reads MDHEN; CDR2 reads SYDVKM. CDR3 region: CASGTGGFYEQYF. In DNA form, the CDR3 reads TGTGCCAGCGGAACGGGAGGGTTCTACGAGCAGTACTTC. Drawing the rest from reference TRBV28 and TRBJ2-7, the complete variable domain is DVKVTQSSRYLVKRTGEKVFLECVQDMDHENMFWYRQDPGLGLRLIYFSYDVKMKEKGDIPEGYSVSREKKERFSLILESASTNQTSMYLCASGTGGFYEQYFGPGTRLTVT.

The rearrangement links TRBV7-9 to TRBJ1-5, with TRBD1 matching 10 bases. CDR1 is SEHNR, CDR2 FQNEAQ, per germline (reference sequence). The junction had 12 bases not matched to a gene; V was cut back by 4 bases and J by 6 bases. The CDR3 is made up of 17 amino acids. The CDR3 loop reads CASSWAGTGVAIQPQHF. As DNA, the CDR3 is TGTGCCAGCAGCTGGGCCGGGACAGGGGTTGCGATTCAGCCCCAGCATTTT.

The chain joins TRBV5-1 to TRBJ2-7; the D is unclear. Germline loops: CDR1 SGHRS, CDR2 YFSETQ. This CDR3 contains 15 residues. The V end lost 0 bases, the J end lost 3 bases, and 13 bases lay between the germline ends. DNA of the CDR3: TGCGCCAGCAGCTTGGCCGGTGGGCATTTCTACGAGCAGTACTTC. This codes for CASSLAGGHFYEQYF. Full variable domain (remainder filled in from reference TRBV5-1 and TRBJ2-7): KAGVTQTPRYLIKTRGQQVTLSCSPISGHRSVSWYQQTPGQGLQFLFEYFSETQRNKGNFPGRFSGRQFSNSRSEMNVSTLELGDSALYLCASSLAGGHFYEQYFGPGTRLTVT.

The CDR3 region has the DNA TGTGCCAGCAGCTCAGGGGAATCACCCCTCCACTTT. It specifies CASSSGESPLHF. The genes are TRBV28 and TRBJ1-6, with D maybe TRBD1 (6 bases). V was shortened by 6 bases and J by 10 bases, with 10 bases between the two germline ends. This CDR3 has 12 amino acids. Germline CDR1 MDHEN, CDR2 SYDVKM.

The rearrangement uses TRBV28 and TRBJ1-4; D is undetermined. V was cut by 8 bases and J by 7 bases, with 11 bases left in between. The CDR3 spans 12 residues. Germline CDR1 reads MDHEN; CDR2 reads SYDVKM. The CDR3 coding sequence is TGTGCCAGCGGAAGTTCAAGTGAAAAACTGTTTTTT. It encodes CASGSSSEKLFF.

In this sample, this clone turned up a few times. The chain is built from TRBV27 and TRBJ2-2, with no clear D. The CDR3 sequence is 14 residues long. V was trimmed by 5 bases and J by 6 bases, leaving 13 bases between them. Germline V gene sequence: CDR1 MNHEY, CDR2 SMNVEV (reference sequence). CDR3 coding DNA: TGTGCCAGCAGTCCACTTACCCGGGCCGGGGAGCTGTTTTTT. Protein: CASSPLTRAGELFF.

The rearrangement links TRBV25-1 to TRBJ1-4; D might be TRBD1 (6 bases). With 6 bases removed from V and 5 bases from J, the gap between germline ends came to 10 bases. The CDR3 loop spans 13 amino acids. Per germline, CDR1 MGHDK and CDR2 SYGVNS. The chain's CDR3 is CASRGGINEKLFF. Here the CDR3 DNA reads TGTGCCAGCAGAGGGGGGATAAATGAAAAACTGTTTTTT.

V is TRBV7-2 and J is TRBJ2-7, with D unresolved. The CDR3 covers 16 residues. CDR1 and CDR2 from the germline V gene are SGHTA and FQGNSA. V was trimmed by 1 base and J by 0 bases, leaving 13 bases between them. The CDR3 is CASSLVGGTSSYEQYF. CDR3 nucleotide sequence: TGTGCCAGCAGCTTAGTAGGCGGTACGAGCTCCTACGAGCAGTACTTC.

This chain links TRBV5-8 with TRBJ2-3, with D possibly being TRBD1 (6 bases). Per germline, CDR1 SGHTS and CDR2 YDEGEE. CDR3 length: 18 residues. V dropped 4 bases and J dropped 0 bases, with 21 bases sitting between them. The CDR3 DNA follows: TGTGCCAGCAGCGACATCACCAGGGGTTTCGTAAGCACAGATACGCAGTATTTT. It yields the protein CASSDITRGFVSTDTQYF.

The genes are TRBV5-1 and TRBJ2-7; D might be TRBD2 (7 bases). Germline V lookup: CDR1 SGHRS, CDR2 YFSETQ. This CDR3 region has 15 residues. Between the trimmed V and J ends, which lost 4 bases and 2 bases, there was a span of 16 bases. The CDR3 is CASSPGWGGPYEQYF. Written as DNA, the CDR3 is TGCGCCAGCAGCCCAGGTTGGGGGGGCCCCTACGAGCAGTACTTC.

V is TRBV9 and J is TRBJ1-2; possibly TRBD1 for D (5 bases). V lost 2 bases and J 4 bases, leaving 21 bases between the germline ends. Germline CDR1 is SGDLS and CDR2 is YYNGEE. The CDR3 spans 17 residues. The CDR3 sequence is CASSVSSMEGRAYGYTF. The CDR3 DNA follows: TGTGCCAGCAGCGTCTCCTCGATGGAGGGGCGAGCCTATGGCTACACCTTC.

The rearrangement joins TRBV27 to TRBJ1-6, with D possibly being TRBD1 (5 bases). Germline V gives CDR1 MNHEY, CDR2 SMNVEV (reference sequence). Trimming took 7 bases from V and 7 from J, leaving 14 bases between them. The CDR3 consists of 14 residues. The CDR3 DNA reads as TGTGCCAGCACCCAAGTCCCAGGGAATTCACCCCTCCACTTT. It specifies CASTQVPGNSPLHF.

The chain combines TRBV30 with TRBJ1-4; 7 nucleotides agree with TRBD1. The CDR3 consists of 14 residues. Losses at the gene ends were 2 bases for V and 7 bases for J; bases not matched to a gene: 7. The germline gives CDR1 GTSNPN, CDR2 SVGIG (reference sequence). CDR3 nucleotide sequence: TGTGCCTGGAGTAGACACAGGGGAAGTGAAAAACTGTTTTTT. This encodes CAWSRHRGSEKLFF.

The chain is built from TRBV2 and TRBJ2-4; TRBD1 matches 10 bases. The V segment lost 6 bases and the J segment 5 bases; nucleotides outside the gene matches: 7. The length of the CDR3 is 15 residues. The germline CDR1 and CDR2 sequences are SNHLY and FYNNEI. This CDR3 is CASSQDRGRENIQYF. CDR3 nucleotides: TGTGCCAGCAGCCAGGACAGGGGGAGGGAAAACATTCAGTACTTC.

This clone was found once. This sequence joins TRBV5-1 and TRBJ2-5; 9 bases fit TRBD1. This CDR3 is built from 16 residues. The trim removed 1 base at V and 5 bases at J, leaving 9 bases unmatched. CDR1 is SGHRS and CDR2 is YFSETQ in the germline V gene. This chain's CDR3 is CASSLLGQGMEETQYF. As DNA, the CDR3 is TGCGCCAGCAGCTTGCTGGGACAGGGTATGGAGGAGACCCAGTACTTC.

The chain joins TRBV5-6 to TRBJ1-1; D gene ambiguous. The V end was cut by 2 bases, the J end by 5 bases, with 13 bases between. Per the germline V gene, CDR1 is SGHDT and CDR2 is YYEEEE. The CDR3 contains 14 residues. CDR3 DNA sequence: TGTGCCAGCAGCTTCAACAAACTGGTAACTGAAGCTTTCTTT. This translates into CASSFNKLVTEAFF. The whole variable domain, filled in from reference TRBV5-6 and TRBJ1-1, reads DAGVTQSPTHLIKTRGQQVTLRCSPKSGHDTVSWYQQALGQGPQFIFQYYEEEERQRGNFPDRFSGHQFPNYSSELNVNALLLGDSALYLCASSFNKLVTEAFFGQGTRLTVV.

The rearrangement links TRBV2 to TRBJ2-3, with 8 bases aligning to TRBD1. The germline V gene encodes CDR1 SNHLY and CDR2 FYNNEI. The V and J ends lost 6 bases and 3 bases, in that order; junction bases with no gene match: 11. The CDR3 is 16 residues long. CDR3 DNA sequence: TGTGCCAGCAGGACCCTCAGACAGGGGACAACAGATACGCAGTATTTT. Translation: CASRTLRQGTTDTQYF.